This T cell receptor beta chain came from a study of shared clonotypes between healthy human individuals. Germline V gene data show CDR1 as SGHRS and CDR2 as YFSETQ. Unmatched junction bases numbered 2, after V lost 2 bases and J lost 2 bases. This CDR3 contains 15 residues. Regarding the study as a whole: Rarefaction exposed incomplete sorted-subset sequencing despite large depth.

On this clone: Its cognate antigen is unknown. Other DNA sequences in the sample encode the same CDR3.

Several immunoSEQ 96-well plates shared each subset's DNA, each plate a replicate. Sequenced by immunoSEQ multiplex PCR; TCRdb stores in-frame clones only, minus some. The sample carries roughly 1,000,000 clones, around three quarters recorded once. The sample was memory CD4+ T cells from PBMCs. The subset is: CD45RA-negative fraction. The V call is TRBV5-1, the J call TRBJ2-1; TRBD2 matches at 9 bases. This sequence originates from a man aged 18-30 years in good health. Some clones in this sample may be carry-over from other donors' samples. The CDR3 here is CASSFLAGTYNEQFF. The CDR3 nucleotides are TGCGCCAGCAGCTTTCTAGCGGGAACCTACAATGAGCAGTTCTTC.